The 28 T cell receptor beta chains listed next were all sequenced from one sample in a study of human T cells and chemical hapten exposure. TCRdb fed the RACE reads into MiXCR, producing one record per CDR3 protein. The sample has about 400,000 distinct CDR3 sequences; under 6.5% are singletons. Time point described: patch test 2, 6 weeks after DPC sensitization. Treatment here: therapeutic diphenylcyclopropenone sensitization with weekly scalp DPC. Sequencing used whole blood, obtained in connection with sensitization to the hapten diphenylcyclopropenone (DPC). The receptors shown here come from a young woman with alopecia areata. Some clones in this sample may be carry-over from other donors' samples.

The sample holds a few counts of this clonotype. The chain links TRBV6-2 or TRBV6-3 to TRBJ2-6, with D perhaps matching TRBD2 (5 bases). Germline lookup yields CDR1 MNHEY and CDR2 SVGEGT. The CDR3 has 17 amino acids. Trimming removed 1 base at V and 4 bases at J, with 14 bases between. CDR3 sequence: CASSYWTSVAGANVLTF. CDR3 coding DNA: TGTGCCAGCAGTTACTGGACTTCTGTGGCCGGGGCCAACGTCCTGACTTTC.

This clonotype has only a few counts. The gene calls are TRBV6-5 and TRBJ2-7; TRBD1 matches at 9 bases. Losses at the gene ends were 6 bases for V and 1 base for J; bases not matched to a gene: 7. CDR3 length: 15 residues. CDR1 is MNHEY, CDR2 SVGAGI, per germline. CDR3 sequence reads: CASRPGTGLSYEQYF. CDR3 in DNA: TGTGCCAGCAGGCCCGGGACAGGGCTATCCTACGAGCAGTACTTC.

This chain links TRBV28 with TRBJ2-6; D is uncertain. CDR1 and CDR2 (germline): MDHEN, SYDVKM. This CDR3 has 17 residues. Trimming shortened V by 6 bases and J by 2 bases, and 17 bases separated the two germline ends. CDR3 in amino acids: CASRVTGSAPGANVLTF. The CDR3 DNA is TGTGCCAGCAGAGTGACCGGGTCCGCTCCTGGGGCCAACGTCCTGACTTTC. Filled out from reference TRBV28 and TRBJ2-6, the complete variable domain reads DVKVTQSSRYLVKRTGEKVFLECVQDMDHENMFWYRQDPGLGLRLIYFSYDVKMKEKGDIPEGYSVSREKKERFSLILESASTNQTSMYLCASRVTGSAPGANVLTFGAGSRLTVL.

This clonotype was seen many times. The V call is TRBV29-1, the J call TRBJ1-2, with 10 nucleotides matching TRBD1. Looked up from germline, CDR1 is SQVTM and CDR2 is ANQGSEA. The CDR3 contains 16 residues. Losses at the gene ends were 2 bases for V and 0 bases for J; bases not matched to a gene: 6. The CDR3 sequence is CSVESATGGANYGYTF. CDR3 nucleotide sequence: TGCAGCGTTGAATCTGCGACAGGGGGCGCTAACTATGGCTACACCTTC. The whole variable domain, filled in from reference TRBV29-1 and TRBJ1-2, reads SAVISQKPSRDICQRGTSLTIQCQVDSQVTMMFWYRQQPGQSLTLIATANQGSEATYESGFVIDKFPISRPNLTFSTLTVSNMSPEDSSIYLCSVESATGGANYGYTFGSGTRLTVV.

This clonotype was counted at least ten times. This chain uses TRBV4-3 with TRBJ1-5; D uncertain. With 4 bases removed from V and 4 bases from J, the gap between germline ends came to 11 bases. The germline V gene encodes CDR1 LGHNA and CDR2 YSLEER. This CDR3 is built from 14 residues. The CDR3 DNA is TGCGCCAGCAGCCGTGAAACGGGTAATCAGCCCCAGCATTTT. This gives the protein CASSRETGNQPQHF.

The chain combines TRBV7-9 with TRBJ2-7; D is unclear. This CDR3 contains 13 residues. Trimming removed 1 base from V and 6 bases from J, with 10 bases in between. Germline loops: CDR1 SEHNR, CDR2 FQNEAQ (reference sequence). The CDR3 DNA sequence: TGTGCCAGCAGCTTAGGTACCCAGATCGAGCAGTACTTC. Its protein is CASSLGTQIEQYF.

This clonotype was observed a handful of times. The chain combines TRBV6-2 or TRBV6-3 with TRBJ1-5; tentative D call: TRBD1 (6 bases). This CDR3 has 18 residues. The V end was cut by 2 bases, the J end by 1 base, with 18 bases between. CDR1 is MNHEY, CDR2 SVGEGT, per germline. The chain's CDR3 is CASSYPPPGAGSNQPQHF. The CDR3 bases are TGTGCCAGCAGTTACCCCCCTCCAGGGGCGGGCAGCAATCAGCCCCAGCATTTT.

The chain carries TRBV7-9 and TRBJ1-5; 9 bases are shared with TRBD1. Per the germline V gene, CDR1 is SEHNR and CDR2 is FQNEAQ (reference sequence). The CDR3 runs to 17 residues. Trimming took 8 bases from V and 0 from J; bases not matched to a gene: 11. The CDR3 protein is CASQGQGGSYSNQPQHF. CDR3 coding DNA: TGTGCCAGCCAGGGACAGGGCGGGTCGTATAGCAATCAGCCCCAGCATTTT.

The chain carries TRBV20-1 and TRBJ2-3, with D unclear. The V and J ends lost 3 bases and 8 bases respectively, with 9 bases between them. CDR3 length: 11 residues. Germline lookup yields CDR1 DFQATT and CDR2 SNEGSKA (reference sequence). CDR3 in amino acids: CSASAGVTQYF. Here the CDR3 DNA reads TGCAGTGCTAGTGCAGGAGTTACGCAGTATTTT.

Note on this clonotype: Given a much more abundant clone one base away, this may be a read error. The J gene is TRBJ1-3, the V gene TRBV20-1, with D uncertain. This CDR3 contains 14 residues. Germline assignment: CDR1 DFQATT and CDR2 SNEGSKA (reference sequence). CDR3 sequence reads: CSARAVSSGDTIYF. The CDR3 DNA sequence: TGCAGTGCTAGAGCGGTATCATCTGGAGACACCATATATTTT.

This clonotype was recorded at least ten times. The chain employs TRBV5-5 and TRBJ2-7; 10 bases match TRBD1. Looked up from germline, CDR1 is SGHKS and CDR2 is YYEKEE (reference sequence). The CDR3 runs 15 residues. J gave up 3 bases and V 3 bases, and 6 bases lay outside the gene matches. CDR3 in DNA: TGTGCCAGCAGCTCCAGTGGACAGGGGGTCTACGAGCAGTACTTC. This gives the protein CASSSSGQGVYEQYF. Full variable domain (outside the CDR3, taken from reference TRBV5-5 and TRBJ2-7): DAGVTQSPTHLIKTRGQQVTLRCSPISGHKSVSWYQQVLGQGPQFIFQYYEKEERGRGNFPDRFSARQFPNYSSELNVNALLLGDSALYLCASSSSGQGVYEQYFGPGTRLTVT.

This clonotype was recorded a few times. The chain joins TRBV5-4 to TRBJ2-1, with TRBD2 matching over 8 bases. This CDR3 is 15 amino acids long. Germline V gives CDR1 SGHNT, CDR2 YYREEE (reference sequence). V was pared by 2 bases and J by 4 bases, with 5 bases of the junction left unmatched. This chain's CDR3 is CASSFGSGDYNEQFF. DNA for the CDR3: TGTGCCAGCAGCTTTGGTAGCGGGGATTACAATGAGCAGTTCTTC. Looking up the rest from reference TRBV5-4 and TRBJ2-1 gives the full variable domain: ETGVTQSPTHLIKTRGQQVTLRCSSQSGHNTVSWYQQALGQGPQFIFQYYREEENGRGNFPPRFSGLQFPNYSSELNVNALELDDSALYLCASSFGSGDYNEQFFGPGTRLTVL.

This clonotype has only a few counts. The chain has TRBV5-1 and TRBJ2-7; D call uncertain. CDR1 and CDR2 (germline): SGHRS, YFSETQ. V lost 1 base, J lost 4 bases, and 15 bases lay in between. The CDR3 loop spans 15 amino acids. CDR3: CASSLRSRGVYEQYF. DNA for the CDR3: TGCGCCAGCAGCTTGAGATCGAGAGGCGTGTACGAGCAGTACTTC.

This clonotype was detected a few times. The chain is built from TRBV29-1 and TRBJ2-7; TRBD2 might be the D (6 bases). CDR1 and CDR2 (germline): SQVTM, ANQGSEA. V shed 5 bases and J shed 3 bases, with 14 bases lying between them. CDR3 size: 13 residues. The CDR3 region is CSVLWDSRYEQYF. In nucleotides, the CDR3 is TGCAGCGTTCTTTGGGACTCTCGCTACGAGCAGTACTTC.

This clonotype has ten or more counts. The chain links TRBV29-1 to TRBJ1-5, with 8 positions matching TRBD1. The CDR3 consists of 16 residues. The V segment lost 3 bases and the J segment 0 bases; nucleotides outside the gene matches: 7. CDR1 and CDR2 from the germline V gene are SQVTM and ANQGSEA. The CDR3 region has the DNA TGCAGCGTTGAGAGACAGGGGCTATATAGCAATCAGCCCCAGCATTTT. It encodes CSVERQGLYSNQPQHF.

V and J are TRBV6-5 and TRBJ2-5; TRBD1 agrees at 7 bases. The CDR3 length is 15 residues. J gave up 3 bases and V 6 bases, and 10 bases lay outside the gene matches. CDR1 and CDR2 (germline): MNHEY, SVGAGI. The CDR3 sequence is CASSTSRDREETQYF. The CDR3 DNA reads TGTGCCAGCAGCACCAGCCGGGACAGAGAAGAGACCCAGTACTTC.

CDR3 region: CSAKKGSNQPQHF. For the CDR3, the DNA is TGCAGTGCTAAGAAAGGGAGCAATCAGCCCCAGCATTTT. V gene TRBV20-1 combines with J gene TRBJ1-5, with D unresolved. Germline V CDR1 and CDR2: DFQATT, SNEGSKA (reference sequence). The germline V and J ends were trimmed by 4 bases and 1 base, with 8 bases remaining between them. This CDR3 has 13 amino acids.

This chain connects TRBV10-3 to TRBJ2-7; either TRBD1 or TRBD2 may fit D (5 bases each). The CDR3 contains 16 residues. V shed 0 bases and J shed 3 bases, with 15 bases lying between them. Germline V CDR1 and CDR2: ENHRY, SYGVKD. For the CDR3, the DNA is TGTGCCATCAGTGAGTCGACGGGACCGCGCTTCTACGAGCAGTACTTC. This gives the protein CAISESTGPRFYEQYF.

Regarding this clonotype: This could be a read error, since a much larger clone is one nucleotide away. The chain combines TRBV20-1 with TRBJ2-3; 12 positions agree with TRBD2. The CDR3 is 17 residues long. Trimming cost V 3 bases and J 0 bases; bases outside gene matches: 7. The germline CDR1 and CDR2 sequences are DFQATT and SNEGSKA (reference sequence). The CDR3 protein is CSASRTSGVSSTDTQYF. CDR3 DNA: TGCAGTGCTAGTAGGACTAGCGGGGTGTCTAGCACAGATACGCAGTATTTT.

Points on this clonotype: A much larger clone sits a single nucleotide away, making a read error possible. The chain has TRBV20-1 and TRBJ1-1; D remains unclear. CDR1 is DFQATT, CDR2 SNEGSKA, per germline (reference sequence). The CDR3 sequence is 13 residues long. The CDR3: CSARVQENTGAFF. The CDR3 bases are TGCAGTGCTAGAGTTCAGGAGAACACTGGAGCTTTCTTT.

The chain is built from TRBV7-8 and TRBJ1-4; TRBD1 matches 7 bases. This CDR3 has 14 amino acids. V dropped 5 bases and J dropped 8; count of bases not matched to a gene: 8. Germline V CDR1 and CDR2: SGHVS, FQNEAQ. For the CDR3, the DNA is TGTGCCAGCAGCCCACAGGGGAACGGGGAAAAACTGTTTTTT. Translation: CASSPQGNGEKLFF. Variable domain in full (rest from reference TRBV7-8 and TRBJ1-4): GAGVSQSPRYKVAKRGQDVALRCDPISGHVSLFWYQQALGQGPEFLTYFQNEAQLDKSGLPSDRFFAERPEGSVSTLKIQRTQQEDSAVYLCASSPQGNGEKLFFGSGTQLSVL.

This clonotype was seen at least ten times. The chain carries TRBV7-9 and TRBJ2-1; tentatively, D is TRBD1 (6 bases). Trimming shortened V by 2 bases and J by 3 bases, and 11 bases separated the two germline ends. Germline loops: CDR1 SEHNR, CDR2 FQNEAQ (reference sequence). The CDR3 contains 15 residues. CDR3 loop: CASSLRDTLYNEQFF. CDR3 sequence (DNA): TGTGCCAGCAGCTTACGGGACACCCTCTACAATGAGCAGTTCTTC.

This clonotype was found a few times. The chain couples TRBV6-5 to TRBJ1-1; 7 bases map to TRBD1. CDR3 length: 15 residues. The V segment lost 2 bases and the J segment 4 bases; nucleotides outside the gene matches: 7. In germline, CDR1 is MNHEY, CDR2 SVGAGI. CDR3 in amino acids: CASSYGGQLSTEAFF. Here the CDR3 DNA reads TGTGCCAGCAGTTACGGGGGACAGTTGAGCACTGAAGCTTTCTTT.

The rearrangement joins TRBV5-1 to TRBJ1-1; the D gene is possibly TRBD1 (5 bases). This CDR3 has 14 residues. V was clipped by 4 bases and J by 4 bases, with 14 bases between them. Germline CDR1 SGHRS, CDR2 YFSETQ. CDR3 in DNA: TGCGCCAGCAGCACACCAGGGATGAGCACTGAAGCTTTCTTT. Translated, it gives CASSTPGMSTEAFF.

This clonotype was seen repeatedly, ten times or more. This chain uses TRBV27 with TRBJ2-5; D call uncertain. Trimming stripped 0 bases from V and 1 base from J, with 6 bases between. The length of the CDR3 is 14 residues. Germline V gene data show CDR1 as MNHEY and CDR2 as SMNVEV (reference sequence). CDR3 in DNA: TGTGCCAGCAGTTTATCACCCGGCCAAGAGACCCAGTACTTC. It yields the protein CASSLSPGQETQYF.

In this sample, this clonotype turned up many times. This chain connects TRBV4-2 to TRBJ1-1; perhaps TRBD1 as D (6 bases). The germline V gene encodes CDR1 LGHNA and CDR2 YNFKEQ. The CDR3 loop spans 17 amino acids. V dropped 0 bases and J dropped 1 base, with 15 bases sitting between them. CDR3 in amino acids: CASSQDPQGNTNTEAFF. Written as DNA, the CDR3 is TGTGCCAGCAGCCAAGATCCCCAGGGGAATACGAACACTGAAGCTTTCTTT.

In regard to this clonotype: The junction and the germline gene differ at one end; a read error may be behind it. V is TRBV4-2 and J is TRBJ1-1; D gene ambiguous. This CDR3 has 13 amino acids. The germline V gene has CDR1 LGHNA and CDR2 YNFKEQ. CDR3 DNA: TGTACCAGCAGCCCAGAGCTGAACACTGAAGCTTTCTTT. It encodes CTSSPELNTEAFF.

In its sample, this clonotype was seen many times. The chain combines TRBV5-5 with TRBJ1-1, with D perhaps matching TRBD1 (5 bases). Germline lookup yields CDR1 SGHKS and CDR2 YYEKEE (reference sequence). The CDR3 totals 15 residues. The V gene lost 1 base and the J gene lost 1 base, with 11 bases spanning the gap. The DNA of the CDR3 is TGTGCCAGCAGCTTGTATCAGGGAGGGAACACTGAAGCTTTCTTT. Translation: CASSLYQGGNTEAFF.